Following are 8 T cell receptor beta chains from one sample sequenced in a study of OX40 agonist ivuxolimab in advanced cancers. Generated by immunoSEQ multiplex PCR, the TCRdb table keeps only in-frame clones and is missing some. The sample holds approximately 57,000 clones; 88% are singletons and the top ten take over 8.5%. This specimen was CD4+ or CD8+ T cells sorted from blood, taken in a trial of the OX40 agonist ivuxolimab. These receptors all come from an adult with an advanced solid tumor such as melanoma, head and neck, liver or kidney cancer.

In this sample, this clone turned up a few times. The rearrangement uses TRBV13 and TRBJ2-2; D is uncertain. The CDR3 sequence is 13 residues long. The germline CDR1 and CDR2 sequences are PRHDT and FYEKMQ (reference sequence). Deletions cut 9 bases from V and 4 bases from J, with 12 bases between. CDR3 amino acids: CASEDRLTGELFF. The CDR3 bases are TGTGCCAGTGAAGATAGACTCACCGGGGAGCTGTTTTTT.

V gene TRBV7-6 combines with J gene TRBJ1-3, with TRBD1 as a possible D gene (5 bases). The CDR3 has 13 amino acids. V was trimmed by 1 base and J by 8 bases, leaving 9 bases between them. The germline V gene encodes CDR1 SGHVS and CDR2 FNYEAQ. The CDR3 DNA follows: TGTGCCAGCAGCTTAGACTGGGGCGACACCATATATTTT. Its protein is CASSLDWGDTIYF. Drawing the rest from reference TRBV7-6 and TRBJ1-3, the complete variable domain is GAGVSQSPRYKVTKRGQDVALRCDPISGHVSLYWYRQALGQGPEFLTYFNYEAQQDKSGLPNDRFSAERPEGSISTLTIQRTEQRDSAMYRCASSLDWGDTIYFGEGSWLTVV.

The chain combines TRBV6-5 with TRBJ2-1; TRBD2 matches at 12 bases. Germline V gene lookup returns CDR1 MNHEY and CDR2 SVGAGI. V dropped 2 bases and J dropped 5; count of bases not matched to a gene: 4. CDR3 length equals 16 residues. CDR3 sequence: CASSYGGLAGDNEQFF. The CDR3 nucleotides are TGTGCCAGCAGTTACGGGGGACTAGCGGGTGACAATGAGCAGTTCTTC.

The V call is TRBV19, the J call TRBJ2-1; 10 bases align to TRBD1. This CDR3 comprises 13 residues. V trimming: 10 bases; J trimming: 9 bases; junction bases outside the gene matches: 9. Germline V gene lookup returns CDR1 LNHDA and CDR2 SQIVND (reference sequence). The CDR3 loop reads CATLSGQGSEQFF. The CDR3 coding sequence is TGTGCCACCCTATCGGGACAGGGGAGTGAGCAGTTCTTC.

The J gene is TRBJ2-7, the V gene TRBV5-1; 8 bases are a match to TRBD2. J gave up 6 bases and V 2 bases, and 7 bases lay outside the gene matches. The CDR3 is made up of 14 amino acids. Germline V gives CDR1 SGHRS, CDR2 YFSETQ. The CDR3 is CASSLGLASGEQYV. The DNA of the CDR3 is TGCGCCAGCAGCTTAGGACTAGCATCTGGCGAGCAGTACGTC.

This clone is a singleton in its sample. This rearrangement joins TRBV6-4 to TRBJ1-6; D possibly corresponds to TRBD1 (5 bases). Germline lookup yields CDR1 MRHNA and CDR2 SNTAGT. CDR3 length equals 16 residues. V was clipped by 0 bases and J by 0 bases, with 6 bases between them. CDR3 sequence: CASSDSTDSYNSPLHF. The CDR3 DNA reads TGTGCCAGCAGTGACTCGACAGACTCCTATAATTCACCCCTCCACTTT.

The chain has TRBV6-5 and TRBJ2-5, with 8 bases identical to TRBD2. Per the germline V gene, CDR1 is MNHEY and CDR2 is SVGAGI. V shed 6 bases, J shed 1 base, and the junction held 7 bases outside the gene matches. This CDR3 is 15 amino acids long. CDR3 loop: CASRSAGALQETQYF. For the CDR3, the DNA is TGTGCCAGCAGATCAGCGGGGGCCCTCCAAGAGACCCAGTACTTC.

In DNA, the CDR3 is TGTGCCAGTAGTTCCCTCCGGGACTCCTACGAGCAGTACTTC. Protein: CASSSLRDSYEQYF. This sequence joins TRBV19 and TRBJ2-7, with TRBD2 as a possible D gene (5 bases). Trimming shortened V by 5 bases and J by 0 bases, and 11 bases separated the two germline ends. This CDR3 spans 14 amino acids. In germline, CDR1 is LNHDA, CDR2 SQIVND (reference sequence).